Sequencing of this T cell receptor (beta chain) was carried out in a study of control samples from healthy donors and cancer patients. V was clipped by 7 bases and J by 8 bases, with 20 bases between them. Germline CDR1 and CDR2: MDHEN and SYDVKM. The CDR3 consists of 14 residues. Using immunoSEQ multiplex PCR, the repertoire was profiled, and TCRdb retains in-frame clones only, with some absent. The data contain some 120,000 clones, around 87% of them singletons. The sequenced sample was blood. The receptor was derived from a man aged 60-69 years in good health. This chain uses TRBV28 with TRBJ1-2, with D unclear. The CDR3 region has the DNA TGTGCCAGCACCCTGGGCCCCTTAGGGTACGGCTACACCTTC. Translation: CASTLGPLGYGYTF.